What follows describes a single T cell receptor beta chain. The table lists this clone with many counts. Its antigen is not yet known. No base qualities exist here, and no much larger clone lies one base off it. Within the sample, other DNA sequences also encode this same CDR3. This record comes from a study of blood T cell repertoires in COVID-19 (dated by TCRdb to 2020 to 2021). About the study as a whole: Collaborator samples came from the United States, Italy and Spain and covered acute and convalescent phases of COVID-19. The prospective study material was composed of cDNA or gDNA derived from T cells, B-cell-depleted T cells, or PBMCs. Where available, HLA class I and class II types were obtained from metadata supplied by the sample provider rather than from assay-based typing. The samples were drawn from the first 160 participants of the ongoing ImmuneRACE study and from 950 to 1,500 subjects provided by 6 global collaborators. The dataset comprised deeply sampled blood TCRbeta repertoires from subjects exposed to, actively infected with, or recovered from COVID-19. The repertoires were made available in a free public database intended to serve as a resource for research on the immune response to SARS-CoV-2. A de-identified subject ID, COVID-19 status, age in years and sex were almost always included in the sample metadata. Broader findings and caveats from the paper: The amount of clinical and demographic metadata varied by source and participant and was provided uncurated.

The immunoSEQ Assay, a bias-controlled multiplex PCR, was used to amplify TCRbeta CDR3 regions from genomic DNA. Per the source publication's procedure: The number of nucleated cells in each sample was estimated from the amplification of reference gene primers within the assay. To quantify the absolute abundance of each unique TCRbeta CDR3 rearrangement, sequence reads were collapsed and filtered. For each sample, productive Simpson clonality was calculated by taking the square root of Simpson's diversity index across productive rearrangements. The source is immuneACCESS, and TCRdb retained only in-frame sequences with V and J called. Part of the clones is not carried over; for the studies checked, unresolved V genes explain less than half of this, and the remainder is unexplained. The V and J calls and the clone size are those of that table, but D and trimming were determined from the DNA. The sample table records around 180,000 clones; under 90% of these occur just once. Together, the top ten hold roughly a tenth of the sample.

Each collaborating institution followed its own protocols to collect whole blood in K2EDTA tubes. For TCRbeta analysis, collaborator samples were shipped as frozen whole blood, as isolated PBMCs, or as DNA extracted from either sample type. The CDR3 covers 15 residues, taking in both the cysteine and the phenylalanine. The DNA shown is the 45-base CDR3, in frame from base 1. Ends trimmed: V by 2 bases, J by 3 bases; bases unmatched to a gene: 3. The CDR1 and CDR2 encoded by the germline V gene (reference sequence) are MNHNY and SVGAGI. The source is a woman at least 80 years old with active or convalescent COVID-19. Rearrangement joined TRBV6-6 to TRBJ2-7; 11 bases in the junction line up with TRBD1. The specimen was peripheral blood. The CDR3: CASSYRDRGIYEQYF. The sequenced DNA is TGTGCCAGCAGTTACCGGGACAGGGGGATCTACGAGCAGTACTTC.